This TCR beta chain emerged from a study of Ad26.COV2.S vaccination and SARS-CoV-2 variants. About this clone itself: Its antigen is as yet unknown.

Treatment here: some 20 received Ad26.COV2.S at low or high dose, single or two shots; 5 received placebo; per-sample allocation not given. On day 63 after the first injection, vaccine and placebo recipients gave samples. Vaccination employed an Ad26 vector expressing the Wuhan-strain SARS-CoV-2 spike. Only in-frame clones appear in the TCRdb table, and some are missing; sequencing was by immunoSEQ multiplex PCR. The sample lists approximately 460,000 clones, about 89% occurring once. Overall study findings and caveats: Using TCR breadth and depth analyses may have led to underestimated total T cell responses.

The receptor's source is a person between 18 and 65 years old who received the Ad26.COV2.S COVID-19 vaccine or a placebo. This material consisted of peripheral blood, taken in a trial of Ad26.COV2.S vaccine versus placebo.

The CDR3 region has the DNA TGTGCCAGCAGTTTCAACAGAAACTATGGCTACACCTTC. Amino acid sequence: CASSFNRNYGYTF. The rearrangement links TRBV28 to TRBJ1-2; D ambiguous. This CDR3 contains 13 residues. V was pared by 3 bases and J by 2 bases, with 7 bases between. Germline CDR1 MDHEN, CDR2 SYDVKM.